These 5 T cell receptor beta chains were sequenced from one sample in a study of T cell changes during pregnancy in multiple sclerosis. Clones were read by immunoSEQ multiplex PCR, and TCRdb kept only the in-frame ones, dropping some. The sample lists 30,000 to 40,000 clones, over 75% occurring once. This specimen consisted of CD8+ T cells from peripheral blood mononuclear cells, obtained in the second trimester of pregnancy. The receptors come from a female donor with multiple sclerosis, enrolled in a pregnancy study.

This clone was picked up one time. CDR3 nucleotides: TGCAGCGTGCGGGACAGGAGCTACGAGCAGTACTTC. It specifies CSVRDRSYEQYF. The chain links TRBV29-1 to TRBJ2-7, with 8 bases fitting TRBD1. Germline V CDR1 and CDR2: SQVTM, ANQGSEA. The J segment lost 3 bases and the V segment lost 6 bases, leaving 4 bases of the junction unmatched. The CDR3 contains 12 residues.

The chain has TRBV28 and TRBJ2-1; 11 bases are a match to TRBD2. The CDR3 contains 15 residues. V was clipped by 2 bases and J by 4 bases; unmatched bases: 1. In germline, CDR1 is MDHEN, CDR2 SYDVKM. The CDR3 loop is CASSLRTSGYNEQFF. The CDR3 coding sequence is TGTGCCAGCAGTTTACGGACTAGCGGGTACAATGAGCAGTTCTTC.

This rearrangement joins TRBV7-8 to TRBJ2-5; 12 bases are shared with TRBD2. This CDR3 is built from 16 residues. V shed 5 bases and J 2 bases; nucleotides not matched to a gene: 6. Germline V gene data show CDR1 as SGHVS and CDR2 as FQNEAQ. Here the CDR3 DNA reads TGTGCCAGCAGCCCAAGGACTAGCGGGGAACAAGAGACCCAGTACTTC. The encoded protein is CASSPRTSGEQETQYF.

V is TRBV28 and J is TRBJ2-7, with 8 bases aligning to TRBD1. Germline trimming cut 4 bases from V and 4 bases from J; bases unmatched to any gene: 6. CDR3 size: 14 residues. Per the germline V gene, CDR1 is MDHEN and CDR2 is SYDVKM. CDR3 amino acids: CASSSDREVYEQYF. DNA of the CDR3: TGTGCCAGCAGTTCGGACAGGGAGGTATACGAGCAGTACTTC.

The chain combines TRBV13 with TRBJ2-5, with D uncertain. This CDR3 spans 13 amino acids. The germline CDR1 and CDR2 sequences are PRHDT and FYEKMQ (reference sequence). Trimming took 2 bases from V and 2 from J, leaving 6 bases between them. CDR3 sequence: CASSLTKQETQYF. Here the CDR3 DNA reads TGTGCCAGCAGCTTAACTAAACAAGAGACCCAGTACTTC. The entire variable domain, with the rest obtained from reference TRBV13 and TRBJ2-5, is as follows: AAGVIQSPRHLIKEKRETATLKCYPIPRHDTVYWYQQGPGQDPQFLISFYEKMQSDKGSIPDRFSAQQFSDYHSELNMSSLELGDSALYFCASSLTKQETQYFGPGTRLLVL.